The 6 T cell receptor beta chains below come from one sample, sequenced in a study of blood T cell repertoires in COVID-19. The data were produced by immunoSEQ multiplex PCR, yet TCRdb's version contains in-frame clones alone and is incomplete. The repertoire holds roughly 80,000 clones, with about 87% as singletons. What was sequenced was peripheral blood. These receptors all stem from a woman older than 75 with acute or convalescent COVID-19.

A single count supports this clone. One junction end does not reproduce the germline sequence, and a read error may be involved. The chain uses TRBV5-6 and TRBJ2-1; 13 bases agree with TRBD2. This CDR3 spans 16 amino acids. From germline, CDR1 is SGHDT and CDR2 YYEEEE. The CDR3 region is CTSSLGTSGTYNEQFF. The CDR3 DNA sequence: TGTACCAGCAGCTTGGGGACTAGCGGGACATACAATGAGCAGTTCTTC.

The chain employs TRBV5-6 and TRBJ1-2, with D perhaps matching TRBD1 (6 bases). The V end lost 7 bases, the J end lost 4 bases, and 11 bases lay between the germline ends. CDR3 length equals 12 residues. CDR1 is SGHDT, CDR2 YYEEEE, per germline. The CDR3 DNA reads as TGTGCCAGCGCAGGGGCAGGCTATGGCTACACCTTC. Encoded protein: CASAGAGYGYTF. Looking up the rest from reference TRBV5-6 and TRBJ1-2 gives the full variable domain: DAGVTQSPTHLIKTRGQQVTLRCSPKSGHDTVSWYQQALGQGPQFIFQYYEEEERQRGNFPDRFSGHQFPNYSSELNVNALLLGDSALYLCASAGAGYGYTFGSGTRLTVV.

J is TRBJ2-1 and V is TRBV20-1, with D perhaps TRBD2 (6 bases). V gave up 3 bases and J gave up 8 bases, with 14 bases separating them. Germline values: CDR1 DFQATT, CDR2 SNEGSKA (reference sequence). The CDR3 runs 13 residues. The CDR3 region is CSASWLASHEQFF. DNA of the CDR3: TGCAGTGCTAGTTGGCTAGCGAGCCATGAGCAGTTCTTC.

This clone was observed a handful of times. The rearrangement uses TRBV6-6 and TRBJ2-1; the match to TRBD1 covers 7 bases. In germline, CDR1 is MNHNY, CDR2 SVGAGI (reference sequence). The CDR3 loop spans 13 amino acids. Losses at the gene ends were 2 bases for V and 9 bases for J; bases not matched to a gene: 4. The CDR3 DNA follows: TGTGCCAGCAGTTACACAGGGGAATTTGAGCAGTTCTTC. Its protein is CASSYTGEFEQFF.

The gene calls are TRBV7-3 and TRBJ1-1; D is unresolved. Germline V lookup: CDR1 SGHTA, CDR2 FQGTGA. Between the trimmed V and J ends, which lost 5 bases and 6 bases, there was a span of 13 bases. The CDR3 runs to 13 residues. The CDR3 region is CASSLSSGSEAFF. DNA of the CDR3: TGTGCCAGCAGCCTCTCATCAGGCTCTGAAGCTTTCTTT.

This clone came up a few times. CDR3 region: CASSTTPQTSCTDTQYF. The CDR3 nucleotides are TGTGCCAGCAGCACGACTCCTCAGACTAGCTGCACAGATACGCAGTATTTT. V is TRBV21-1 and J is TRBJ2-3; the D segment call TRBD2 is taken from the table without a DNA check. TRBV21-1 counts as a pseudogene. The CDR3 consists of 17 residues.